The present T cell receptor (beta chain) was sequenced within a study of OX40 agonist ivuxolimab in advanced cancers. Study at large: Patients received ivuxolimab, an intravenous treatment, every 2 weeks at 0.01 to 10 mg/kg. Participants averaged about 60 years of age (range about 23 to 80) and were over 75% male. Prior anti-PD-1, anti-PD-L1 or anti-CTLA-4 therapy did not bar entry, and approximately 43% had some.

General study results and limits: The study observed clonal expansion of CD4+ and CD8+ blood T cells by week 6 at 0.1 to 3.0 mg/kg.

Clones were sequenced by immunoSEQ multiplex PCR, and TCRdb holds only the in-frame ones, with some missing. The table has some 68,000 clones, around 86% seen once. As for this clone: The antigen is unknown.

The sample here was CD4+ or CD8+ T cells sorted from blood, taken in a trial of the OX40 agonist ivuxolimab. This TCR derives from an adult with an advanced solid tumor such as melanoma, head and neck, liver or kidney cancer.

The CDR3 here is CASSPGRVEAYEQYF. CDR3 nucleotide sequence: TGTGCCAGCAGCCCGGGACGGGTTGAGGCCTACGAGCAGTACTTC. The chain joins TRBV6-6 to TRBJ2-7; D could derive from TRBD1 or TRBD2 (5 bases each). The CDR3 has 15 amino acids. Trimming took off 6 bases at V and 2 bases at J, with 17 bases between the two ends. Germline V CDR1 and CDR2: MNHNY, SVGAGI (reference sequence).